This TCR beta chain is from a study of T-cell memory formation after mild COVID-19. Findings and caveats of the study: Shrinking CD4+ clones resided mostly in CM and EM, and CD8+ ones in EMRA. In pre-infection memory, a portion of responding clones appeared, which suggested that cross-reactive memory joined. Among clones peaking at day 37 in the second wave, SARS-CoV-2 specificity remained unconfirmed.

Germline CDR1 is SEHNR and CDR2 is FQNEAQ (reference sequence). There are 17 residues in the CDR3. V was clipped by 6 bases and J by 2 bases, with 22 bases between them. Details on this clonotype: Its specificity is not known.

TCRdb processed the 5' RACE reads anew with MiXCR; each CDR3 protein has one entry. The sample has about 410,000 distinct CDR3 sequences; about 22% are singletons. This clonotype originated in an adult woman who had mild COVID-19 (a few samples of this study predate the infection). Cell type and time point are not known. The gene calls are TRBV7-9 and TRBJ1-1, with D possibly being TRBD1 (6 bases). Sample: PBMCs or a T cell subset sorted from them (not recorded which). The CDR3 bases are TGTGCCAGCAGAAAGTTACGCGGGGGGCTGAGTAACACTGAAGCTTTCTTT. Encoded protein: CASRKLRGGLSNTEAFF.